What follows are 26 T cell receptor beta chains derived from one specimen sequenced in a study of blood T cell repertoires in COVID-19. Sequencing was performed with immunoSEQ multiplex PCR; in TCRdb, only in-frame clones are kept and a portion is missing. The repertoire holds about 61,000 clones, with 88% as singletons. The specimen was peripheral blood. These TCRs come from a woman in her forties or fifties with active or convalescent COVID-19.

In this sample, this clone turned up once. V and J are TRBV10-2 and TRBJ2-1; 8 bases agree with TRBD2. The V and J ends lost 2 bases and 3 bases, in that order; junction bases with no gene match: 6. CDR3 length: 16 residues. The germline CDR1 and CDR2 sequences are WSHSY and SAAADI. The CDR3 DNA follows: TGCGCCAGCAGTGAGGGCCTAGCGGGCCTCTACAATGAGCAGTTCTTC. Its protein product is CASSEGLAGLYNEQFF.

The J gene is TRBJ1-2, the V gene TRBV7-2, with D possibly TRBD1 on 5 matching bases. Trimming cost V 2 bases and J 5 bases, with 15 bases left between them. This CDR3 contains 15 residues. Per the germline V gene, CDR1 is SGHTA and CDR2 is FQGNSA. The chain's CDR3 is CASSLQPGLLYGYTF. DNA of the CDR3: TGTGCCAGCAGCTTACAGCCAGGGCTCTTATATGGCTACACCTTC.

The rearrangement joins TRBV9 to TRBJ2-5, with 8 bases lining up with TRBD2. Trimming took 2 bases from V and 3 from J; bases not matched to a gene: 6. The CDR3 extends over 15 amino acids. Germline lookup yields CDR1 SGDLS and CDR2 YYNGEE. The DNA of the CDR3 is TGTGCCAGCAGCGTTTCGGGAGGGGTCGAAGAGACCCAGTACTTC. Translated: CASSVSGGVEETQYF.

The gene calls are TRBV18 and TRBJ2-4, with D possibly TRBD2 on 5 matching bases. Trimming pared 1 base from V and 6 bases from J, leaving 13 bases between. CDR1 KGHSH and CDR2 LQKENI come from the germline V gene. The CDR3 is made up of 15 amino acids. In DNA form, the CDR3 reads TGTGCCAGCTCACCACGGGATCTCGAGGGAAACATTCAGTACTTC. Protein sequence: CASSPRDLEGNIQYF.

This rearrangement joins TRBV5-5 to TRBJ2-7; possible D gene TRBD1, 6 bases. Germline V lookup: CDR1 SGHKS, CDR2 YYEKEE (reference sequence). V lost 5 bases and J 1 base, leaving 19 bases between the germline ends. The CDR3 consists of 16 residues. CDR3 residues: CASREKDSLYSYEQYF. CDR3 DNA sequence: TGTGCCAGCAGGGAAAAGGACAGCCTCTATTCCTACGAGCAGTACTTC.

V usage is TRBV28 and J usage is TRBJ1-2; D is ambiguous. Germline V lookup: CDR1 MDHEN, CDR2 SYDVKM. The V end lost 4 bases, the J end lost 8 bases, and 11 bases lay between the germline ends. The length of the CDR3 is 12 residues. The CDR3 DNA reads TGTGCCAGCAGTTGGCGGCTCAGCGGCTACACCTTC. It is translated as CASSWRLSGYTF.

The V and J genes are TRBV13 and TRBJ2-1; TRBD2 agrees at 12 bases. J was trimmed by 2 bases and V by 5 bases; bases with no gene match: 4. The CDR3 is 16 residues long. Germline V lookup: CDR1 PRHDT, CDR2 FYEKMQ (reference sequence). The DNA of the CDR3 is TGTGCCAGCAGCATAAGACTAGCGGGAGCCTACAATGAGCAGTTCTTC. This sequence encodes CASSIRLAGAYNEQFF.

The chain couples TRBV7-6 to TRBJ2-7, with a possible D match to TRBD2 (5 bases). This CDR3 has 14 residues. CDR1 and CDR2 from the germline V gene are SGHVS and FNYEAQ. With 1 base removed from V and 2 bases from J, the gap between germline ends came to 9 bases. Written as DNA, the CDR3 is TGTGCCAGCAGCTTAGGGAGCGGTGCCTACGAGCAGTACTTC. Its protein product is CASSLGSGAYEQYF.

The genes are TRBV10-1 and TRBJ1-1; unclear D gene. Trimming shortened V by 8 bases and J by 5 bases, and 18 bases separated the two germline ends. Germline V gives CDR1 WNHNN, CDR2 SYGVQD (reference sequence). The CDR3 runs to 14 residues. DNA of the CDR3: TGCGCCAGCCCTGTAGGTTTGGGCCGGACTGAAGCTTTCTTT. Translated, it gives CASPVGLGRTEAFF.

The rearrangement uses TRBV11-2 and TRBJ1-3, with a weak D call TRBD1 (6 bases). Germline V CDR1 and CDR2: SGHAT, FQNNGV. V lost 5 bases, J lost 0 bases, and 20 bases lay in between. There are 18 residues in the CDR3. The CDR3 sequence is CASSPGAGRPSSGNTIYF. As DNA, the CDR3 is TGTGCCAGCAGCCCAGGGGCAGGGCGACCTAGCTCTGGAAACACCATATATTTT.

The chain couples TRBV7-8 to TRBJ2-7, with 14 bases lining up with TRBD2. V shed 5 bases, J shed 5 bases, and the junction held 8 bases outside the gene matches. CDR1 and CDR2 from the germline V gene are SGHVS and FQNEAQ. The CDR3 has 16 amino acids. This chain's CDR3 is CASSGGLAGGVHEQYF. The CDR3 nucleotides read TGTGCCAGCAGCGGCGGACTAGCGGGAGGAGTACACGAGCAGTACTTC.

The V gene is TRBV29-1, the J gene TRBJ2-7; perhaps TRBD1 as D (6 bases). From germline, CDR1 is SQVTM and CDR2 ANQGSEA. V shed 6 bases and J shed 5 bases, with 14 bases lying between them. The CDR3 loop spans 12 amino acids. CDR3 region: CSVGEQGNEQYF. The CDR3 nucleotides are TGCAGCGTCGGGGAACAGGGAAACGAGCAGTACTTC.

The V and J genes are TRBV18 and TRBJ1-1; 7 positions agree with TRBD1. V lost 1 base to trimming and J lost 1 base; unmatched junction nucleotides: 9. Germline-derived CDR1 and CDR2 are KGHSH and LQKENI. The CDR3 extends over 17 amino acids. The CDR3 DNA is TGTGCCAGCTCACCACTGGAGGGGGCGGCTCCGAACACTGAAGCTTTCTTT. Amino acids: CASSPLEGAAPNTEAFF.

The chain recombines TRBV7-9 with TRBJ1-1; D not resolved. V was cut by 0 bases and J by 2 bases, with 10 bases left in between. The germline V gene encodes CDR1 SEHNR and CDR2 FQNEAQ (reference sequence). The CDR3 is made up of 15 amino acids. The CDR3 sequence: CASSLAQVTNTEAFF. CDR3 nucleotides: TGTGCCAGCAGCTTAGCCCAGGTCACTAACACTGAAGCTTTCTTT.

The chain uses TRBV28 and TRBJ2-1, with 7 bases lining up with TRBD2. The V segment lost 2 bases and the J segment 9 bases; nucleotides outside the gene matches: 10. The CDR3 is 15 residues long. Germline lookup yields CDR1 MDHEN and CDR2 SYDVKM. CDR3 DNA sequence: TGTGCCAGCAGTTTACCTCAGCGGGGCTGGGGTGAGCAGTTCTTC. This translates into CASSLPQRGWGEQFF.

The chain is built from TRBV9 and TRBJ2-1; 7 nucleotides agree with TRBD2. The J segment lost 8 bases and the V segment lost 3 bases, leaving 11 bases of the junction unmatched. CDR1 and CDR2 (germline): SGDLS, YYNGEE. The length of the CDR3 is 15 residues. CDR3 amino acids: CASSAGTTDWDEQFF. For the CDR3, the DNA is TGTGCCAGCAGCGCCGGGACTACCGACTGGGATGAGCAGTTCTTC. The entire variable domain, with the rest obtained from reference TRBV9 and TRBJ2-1, is as follows: DSGVTQTPKHLITATGQRVTLRCSPRSGDLSVYWYQQSLDQGLQFLIQYYNGEERAKGNILERFSAQQFPDLHSELNLSSLELGDSALYFCASSAGTTDWDEQFFGPGTRLTVL.

The CDR3 DNA sequence: TGCGCCAGCAACCTCAACATACTAGCGGGAGAGGAGCAGTACTTC. It codes for CASNLNILAGEEQYF. V usage is TRBV4-1 and J usage is TRBJ2-7; the match to TRBD2 covers 11 bases. The CDR3 is 15 amino acids. V was clipped by 7 bases and J by 7 bases; unmatched bases: 12. Germline CDR1 reads MGHRA; CDR2 reads YSYEKL.

V and J are TRBV5-1 and TRBJ1-1; 10 bases are shared with TRBD1. The junction had 2 bases not matched to a gene; V was cut back by 4 bases and J by 2 bases. The CDR3 is 14 amino acids. The germline gives CDR1 SGHRS, CDR2 YFSETQ. The DNA for the CDR3 is TGCGCCAGCAGCCGACAGGGGGCCAACACTGAAGCTTTCTTT. It specifies CASSRQGANTEAFF.

The CDR3 sequence is CASSFFPGQAYEQYF. DNA for the CDR3: TGTGCCAGCAGCTTCTTTCCGGGACAGGCCTACGAGCAGTACTTC. The chain employs TRBV3-1 (or the pseudogene TRBV3-2) and TRBJ2-7, with TRBD1 matching over 8 bases. Germline V lookup: CDR1 LGHDT, CDR2 YNNKEL (reference sequence). The V segment lost 5 bases and the J segment 2 bases; nucleotides outside the gene matches: 8. The CDR3 contains 15 residues.

The gene calls are TRBV9 and TRBJ2-2; D might be TRBD1 (6 bases). Trimming stripped 5 bases from V and 6 bases from J, with 17 bases between. The CDR3 runs to 15 residues. Germline CDR1 reads SGDLS; CDR2 reads YYNGEE. CDR3 loop: CASRDTTGSSGELFF. CDR3 nucleotide sequence: TGTGCCAGCAGAGACACTACAGGGTCCTCCGGGGAGCTGTTTTTT.

This chain connects TRBV5-4 to TRBJ1-1, with D possibly being TRBD1 (5 bases). Germline lookup yields CDR1 SGHNT and CDR2 YYREEE (reference sequence). The germline V and J ends were trimmed by 2 bases and 1 base, with 9 bases remaining between them. The CDR3 covers 14 residues. CDR3 amino acids: CASSFGGENTEAFF. In nucleotides, the CDR3 is TGTGCCAGCAGCTTCGGGGGGGAGAACACTGAAGCTTTCTTT.

V gene TRBV6-2 or TRBV6-3 combines with J gene TRBJ2-2; D may be TRBD2 (5 bases). CDR1 and CDR2 from the germline V gene are MNHEY and SVGEGT. The CDR3 is 14 residues long. Trimming took 2 bases from V and 6 from J, leaving 10 bases between them. The CDR3: CASSYQEGSGELFF. The CDR3 nucleotides are TGTGCCAGCAGTTACCAAGAGGGTTCCGGGGAGCTGTTTTTT.

This sequence joins TRBV6-5 and TRBJ1-1; 7 bases fit TRBD1. The CDR3 is 14 residues long. Germline V gene sequence: CDR1 MNHEY, CDR2 SVGAGI. V gave up 5 bases and J gave up 4 bases; unmatched junction bases: 7. The CDR3 is CASSLTGDGTEAFF. The CDR3 DNA sequence: TGTGCCAGCAGTCTTACAGGGGACGGCACTGAAGCTTTCTTT.

The chain joins TRBV7-3 to TRBJ1-1, with D maybe TRBD1 (6 bases). The V and J ends lost 5 bases and 5 bases respectively, with 15 bases between them. This CDR3 is built from 14 residues. Germline V CDR1 and CDR2: SGHTA, FQGTGA. Written as DNA, the CDR3 is TGTGCCAGCAGCCCACAGGGTCCTCAGACTGAAGCTTTCTTT. Translating gives CASSPQGPQTEAFF.

The gene calls are TRBV11-2 and TRBJ2-7; D not certain. With 5 bases removed from V and 1 base from J, the gap between germline ends came to 15 bases. The V gene's germline CDR1 is SGHAT and CDR2 FQNNGV. This CDR3 contains 15 residues. This CDR3 is CASSPPLRRSYEQYF. CDR3 bases: TGTGCCAGCAGCCCCCCCCTCCGGCGGTCCTACGAGCAGTACTTC.

This chain connects TRBV27 to TRBJ2-1, with 7 bases identical to TRBD1. The trim removed 4 bases at V and 1 base at J, leaving 10 bases unmatched. Germline V CDR1 and CDR2: MNHEY, SMNVEV (reference sequence). The CDR3 is made up of 17 amino acids. In DNA, the CDR3 is TGTGCCAGCAGTTGGGGAACAGGGGATGTATCCTACAATGAGCAGTTCTTC. Amino acid sequence: CASSWGTGDVSYNEQFF.